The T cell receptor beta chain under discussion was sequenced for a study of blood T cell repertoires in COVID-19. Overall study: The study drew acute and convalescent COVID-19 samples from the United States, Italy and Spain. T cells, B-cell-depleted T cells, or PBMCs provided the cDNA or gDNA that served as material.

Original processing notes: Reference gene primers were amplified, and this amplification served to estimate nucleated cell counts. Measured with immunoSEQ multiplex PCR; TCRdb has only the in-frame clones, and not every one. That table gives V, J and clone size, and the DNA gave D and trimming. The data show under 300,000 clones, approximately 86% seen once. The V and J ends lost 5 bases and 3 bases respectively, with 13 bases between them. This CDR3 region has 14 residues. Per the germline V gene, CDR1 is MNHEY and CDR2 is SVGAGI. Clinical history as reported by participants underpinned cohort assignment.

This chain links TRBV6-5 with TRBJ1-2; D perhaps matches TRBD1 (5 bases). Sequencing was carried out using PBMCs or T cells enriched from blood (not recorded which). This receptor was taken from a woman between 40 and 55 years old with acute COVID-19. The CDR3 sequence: CASSLGTGDYGYTF. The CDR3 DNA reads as TGTGCCAGCAGTCTAGGGACGGGGGACTATGGCTACACCTTC.